The next 5 T cell receptor beta chains were all read from a single sample in a study of blood T cell repertoires in COVID-19 (TCRdb year 2020). The protocol used for the library was the immunoSEQ multiplex PCR assay. TCRdb carries this immuneACCESS record with in-frame sequences only. Its versions omit some clonotypes, under half of them owing to an unresolved V gene in the studies checked, with the rest unexplained. The sample profile shows over 200,000 clones; around 75% of them were found once. The top ten constitute around 5.1% of the sample. The specimen was peripheral blood. The receptors derive from a human donor in a cohort sampled during active COVID-19.

This sequence joins TRBV6-1 and TRBJ1-3; 7 bases match TRBD1. The germline gives CDR1 MNHNS, CDR2 SASEGT. With V trimmed by 3 bases and J by 6 bases, 8 bases remained unmatched. This CDR3 is built from 15 residues. The CDR3 DNA follows: TGTGCCAGCAGTGATACGGCAGGGGGAATAAACACCATATATTTT. It specifies CASSDTAGGINTIYF.

The CDR3 coding sequence is TGTGCCAGCAGCTTAGATCAGGGGGCTAATTCACCCCTCCACTTT. It codes for CASSLDQGANSPLHF. V and J are TRBV7-9 and TRBJ1-6, with 8 bases matching TRBD1. The CDR3 spans 15 residues. CDR1 is SEHNR and CDR2 is FQNEAQ in the germline V gene (reference sequence). V dropped 1 base and J dropped 6; count of bases not matched to a gene: 2.

The rearrangement joins TRBV5-1 to TRBJ1-3, with TRBD1 as a possible D gene (5 bases). The CDR3 covers 17 residues. Germline-derived CDR1 and CDR2 are SGHRS and YFSETQ. Trimming pared 0 bases from V and 0 bases from J, leaving 13 bases between. The CDR3 region is CASSLEHTGYSGNTIYF. In DNA, the CDR3 is TGCGCCAGCAGCTTGGAACATACAGGATACTCTGGAAACACCATATATTTT.

The sample holds a few counts of this clone. The chain joins TRBV10-2 to TRBJ2-2; no clear D. The CDR3 has 14 amino acids. Germline CDR1 is WSHSY and CDR2 is SAAADI. Trimming removed 6 bases at V and 3 bases at J, with 11 bases between. The CDR3 spells CASRPDTDTGELFF. As DNA, the CDR3 is TGCGCCAGCAGACCTGACACTGACACCGGGGAGCTGTTTTTT.

The chain couples TRBV7-9 to TRBJ1-4, with TRBD1 as a possible D gene (5 bases). From germline, CDR1 is SEHNR and CDR2 FQNEAQ (reference sequence). The CDR3 consists of 15 residues. V was clipped by 6 bases and J by 6 bases, with 17 bases between them. CDR3 nucleotide sequence: TGTGCCAGCAGGGGGCAAATTAGAAAGGATGAAAAACTGTTTTTT. Residues: CASRGQIRKDEKLFF.